The present T cell receptor beta chain was sequenced within a study of blood T cell repertoires in COVID-19. Under the authors' procedure: Amplification of reference gene primers was used by the study to estimate nucleated cell counts. The repertoire was sequenced with immunoSEQ multiplex PCR; TCRdb's copy has only in-frame clones and lacks some. The V and J calls and clone size were taken over from that table, and D and trimming were inferred from the DNA. Counted here are 140,000 to 150,000 clones, around four fifths occurring once; the ten biggest clones make up less than 50%. Specimen: peripheral blood. The TCR originated in a human donor in a cohort sampled during active COVID-19.

As DNA, the CDR3 is TGTGCGACAGGGGTAATCCAGACTGGGGAGCTGTTTTTT. It yields the protein CATGVIQTGELFF. The chain uses TRBV27 and TRBJ2-2, with 8 bases matching TRBD1. There are 13 residues in the CDR3. CDR1 and CDR2 from the germline V gene are MNHEY and SMNVEV (reference sequence).